These 21 T cell receptor beta chains were sequenced from one sample in a study of T cells in tuberculosis. Time point of the sample: new active TB diagnosis, blood taken before or within 7 days of starting treatment. Data came from immunoSEQ multiplex PCR; TCRdb stores just in-frame clones and leaves some out. Here the sample spans about 34,000 clones, 93% being singletons. The sequencing used PBMCs, collected at tuberculosis diagnosis. These receptors all stem from an adult with tuberculosis.

The V gene is TRBV6-5, the J gene TRBJ2-1; 7 bases align to TRBD1. Germline CDR1 reads MNHEY; CDR2 reads SVGAGI. The CDR3 extends over 13 amino acids. Trimming at V came to 4 bases and at J to 7 bases, leaving 4 bases not matched to a gene. The CDR3 DNA follows: TGTGCCAGCAGTTCCTACAGGGGTAATGAGCAGTTCTTC. Translation gives CASSSYRGNEQFF.

The chain recombines TRBV9 with TRBJ1-1, with no clear D. Germline V lookup: CDR1 SGDLS, CDR2 YYNGEE. Trimming took 4 bases from V and 3 from J, leaving 13 bases between them. This CDR3 contains 14 residues. CDR3 region: CASSPAGGHTEAFF. The CDR3 nucleotides read TGTGCCAGCAGCCCCGCTGGAGGGCACACTGAAGCTTTCTTT.

This clone was seen just once. This chain links TRBV4-2 with TRBJ1-2; weak D call: TRBD1 (5 bases). This CDR3 is 11 amino acids long. V lost 1 base and J 11 bases, leaving 8 bases between the germline ends. From germline, CDR1 is LGHNA and CDR2 YNFKEQ. The CDR3: CASSQGDLYTF. The CDR3 coding sequence is TGTGCCAGCAGCCAAGGGGACTTGTACACCTTC.

This chain links TRBV5-1 with TRBJ2-1, with 7 nucleotides matching TRBD2. V shed 4 bases and J 0 bases; nucleotides not matched to a gene: 4. CDR1 and CDR2 (germline): SGHRS, YFSETQ. The CDR3 is made up of 15 amino acids. The CDR3 DNA is TGCGCCAGCAGCCCCTTAGCGGGCTCCTACAATGAGCAGTTCTTC. Its translation is CASSPLAGSYNEQFF.

The gene calls are TRBV27 and TRBJ2-1; TRBD2 matches at 13 bases. V lost 5 bases, J lost 8 bases, and 6 bases stayed unmatched. Germline CDR1 is MNHEY and CDR2 is SMNVEV (reference sequence). The CDR3 covers 15 residues. The CDR3 here is CASSHGLAGVDEQFF. The DNA of the CDR3 is TGTGCCAGCAGTCACGGACTAGCGGGAGTGGATGAGCAGTTCTTC.

This rearrangement joins TRBV5-6 to TRBJ2-3, with a weak D call TRBD1 (7 bases). The CDR3 has 15 amino acids. The germline V and J ends were trimmed by 4 bases and 6 bases, with 18 bases remaining between them. Germline V gene lookup returns CDR1 SGHDT and CDR2 YYEEEE. In DNA, the CDR3 is TGTGCCAGCAGCATCTATGACAGGGAGGCGGATACGCAGTATTTT. It encodes CASSIYDREADTQYF. Using reference TRBV5-6 and TRBJ2-3 for the parts outside the CDR3, the full variable domain is DAGVTQSPTHLIKTRGQQVTLRCSPKSGHDTVSWYQQALGQGPQFIFQYYEEEERQRGNFPDRFSGHQFPNYSSELNVNALLLGDSALYLCASSIYDREADTQYFGPGTRLTVL.

This chain joins TRBV28 and TRBJ1-6; possible D gene TRBD1, 6 bases. CDR3 length equals 15 residues. Trimming removed 3 bases at V and 4 bases at J, with 10 bases between. Looked up from germline, CDR1 is MDHEN and CDR2 is SYDVKM. The CDR3 reads CASSFNRAYNSPLHF. For the CDR3, the DNA is TGTGCCAGCAGTTTTAACAGGGCGTATAATTCACCCCTCCACTTT.

This clone was found once. The J gene is TRBJ1-3, the V gene TRBV10-3, with no clear D. The CDR3 has 15 amino acids. CDR1 is ENHRY and CDR2 is SYGVKD in the germline V gene. V was clipped by 1 base and J by 2 bases, with 9 bases between them. The CDR3 bases are TGTGCCATCAGTGAGTATGATACTCCTGGAAACACCATATATTTT. It is translated as CAISEYDTPGNTIYF.

The chain links TRBV5-1 to TRBJ1-2, with D possibly TRBD1 on 6 matching bases. V was shortened by 4 bases and J by 0 bases, with 16 bases between the two germline ends. The germline gives CDR1 SGHRS, CDR2 YFSETQ. The CDR3 has 16 amino acids. DNA of the CDR3: TGCGCCAGCAGCGGCTATATAGGGGGATCTAACTATGGCTACACCTTC. This sequence encodes CASSGYIGGSNYGYTF.

This chain uses TRBV4-2 with TRBJ2-7; D uncertain. Germline V gene sequence: CDR1 LGHNA, CDR2 YNFKEQ. The CDR3 is 13 amino acids. V was pared by 0 bases and J by 1 base, with 4 bases between. In DNA form, the CDR3 reads TGTGCCAGCAGCCAAGAGGCATCCTACGAGCAGTACTTC. This encodes CASSQEASYEQYF.

The chain employs TRBV5-1 and TRBJ2-5, with TRBD1 matching over 8 bases. TRBJ2-7 matches the DNA end more closely, so the J call is doubtful. The CDR3 contains 15 residues. From germline, CDR1 is SGHRS and CDR2 YFSETQ. In DNA, the CDR3 is TGCGCCAGCAGCTGGGCGACAGGGGTAGGCTACGAGCAGTACTTC. Protein: CASSWATGVGYEQYF.

The chain has TRBV2 and TRBJ2-1, with 10 bases lining up with TRBD1. From germline, CDR1 is SNHLY and CDR2 FYNNEI. The ends lost 9 bases at V and 5 bases at J; junction bases unmatched: 10. This CDR3 region has 15 residues. The CDR3 spells CASTGTGAVNNEQFF. As DNA, the CDR3 is TGTGCCAGTACCGGGACAGGGGCGGTTAACAATGAGCAGTTCTTC.

The chain is built from TRBV5-4 and TRBJ2-1; D may be TRBD1 (6 bases). Germline assignment: CDR1 SGHNT and CDR2 YYREEE (reference sequence). Trimming stripped 3 bases from V and 2 bases from J, with 15 bases between. The CDR3 has 16 residues. The CDR3 sequence: CASSSGSTGTYNEQFF. For the CDR3, the DNA is TGTGCCAGCAGCTCCGGGTCGACAGGCACCTACAATGAGCAGTTCTTC.

This clone was counted a single time. V usage is TRBV13 and J usage is TRBJ2-2; D uncertain. Germline V gene lookup returns CDR1 PRHDT and CDR2 FYEKMQ (reference sequence). Trimming pared 4 bases from V and 6 bases from J, leaving 6 bases between. The CDR3 is 12 residues long. The CDR3 DNA reads as TGTGCCAGCAGCTCAAATCCCGGGGAGCTGTTTTTT. Amino acid sequence: CASSSNPGELFF.

The gene calls are TRBV19 and TRBJ2-5; 9 bases map to TRBD2. Germline V lookup: CDR1 LNHDA, CDR2 SQIVND (reference sequence). Germline trimming cut 5 bases from V and 5 bases from J; bases unmatched to any gene: 6. The CDR3 is 14 residues long. For the CDR3, the DNA is TGTGCCAGTAGTGGGATAGCGGGAGTCGAGACCCAGTACTTC. Encoded protein: CASSGIAGVETQYF.

This sequence joins TRBV19 and TRBJ1-2; a possible D gene is TRBD1 (6 bases). In germline, CDR1 is LNHDA, CDR2 SQIVND (reference sequence). The CDR3 runs to 14 residues. The V and J ends lost 4 bases and 9 bases respectively, with 18 bases between them. The CDR3 loop is CASSTSGAAASYTF. The CDR3 bases are TGTGCCAGTAGTACCTCAGGGGCGGCTGCGAGCTACACCTTC.

The chain carries TRBV4-1 and TRBJ2-1, with D perhaps matching TRBD1 (5 bases). With 4 bases removed from V and 4 bases from J, the gap between germline ends came to 20 bases. Germline assignment: CDR1 MGHRA and CDR2 YSYEKL. The CDR3 runs 17 residues. This CDR3 is CASSPTLVRQLYNEQFF. The DNA for the CDR3 is TGCGCCAGCAGCCCCACGCTAGTGAGACAGCTATACAATGAGCAGTTCTTC.

This rearrangement joins TRBV30 to TRBJ2-3, with D tentatively TRBD2 (5 bases). The V gene's germline CDR1 is GTSNPN and CDR2 SVGIG (reference sequence). This CDR3 spans 12 amino acids. The V and J ends lost 3 bases and 4 bases respectively, with 8 bases between them. The CDR3: CAWSPGADTQYF. CDR3 coding DNA: TGTGCCTGGAGCCCCGGGGCAGATACGCAGTATTTT.

This chain uses TRBV2 with TRBJ1-1, with a tentative D call TRBD1 (5 bases). Germline CDR1 and CDR2: SNHLY and FYNNEI. The CDR3 has 15 residues. With 0 bases removed from V and 6 bases from J, the gap between germline ends came to 14 bases. In nucleotides, the CDR3 is TGTGCCAGCAGTGAAGCAGGGGACTTGCCATCTGAAGCTTTCTTT. Residues: CASSEAGDLPSEAFF.

The genes are TRBV5-1 and TRBJ2-2; no reliable D call. CDR1 and CDR2 (germline): SGHRS, YFSETQ. The CDR3 sequence is 14 residues long. Trimming stripped 2 bases from V and 6 bases from J, with 11 bases between. CDR3 sequence: CASSFLSVSGELFF. Here the CDR3 DNA reads TGCGCCAGCAGCTTCCTGTCAGTCTCCGGGGAGCTGTTTTTT.

The chain recombines TRBV6-5 with TRBJ1-5; D gene ambiguous. V lost 2 bases and J lost 4, with 6 bases in between. Looked up from germline, CDR1 is MNHEY and CDR2 is SVGAGI. The CDR3 has 13 amino acids. CDR3 nucleotide sequence: TGTGCCAGCAGTTACGCCGGGAATCAGCCCCAGCATTTT. Translated, it gives CASSYAGNQPQHF.